Given below is one TCR beta chain in context. Its antigen is not known. The data are from a study of cytomegalovirus exposure and HLA in healthy donors. Notes on the study in general: Upon later analysis, TCR association rates were observed to vary by HLA locus, being highest for DRB1 and lowest for HLA-C.

The CDR3 covers 17 residues. V lost 2 bases and J 2 bases, leaving 19 bases between the germline ends. Germline V gene lookup returns CDR1 MGHRA and CDR2 YSYEKL. PCR was performed using 60 Vbeta and 13 Jbeta primers. The protocol was immunoSEQ multiplex PCR, while the TCRdb copy is restricted to in-frame clones and leaves out a portion. The table lists 250,000 to 350,000 clones, around nine tenths of them singletons. V is TRBV4-1 and J is TRBJ2-7, with D possibly matching TRBD1 (6 bases). This receptor was obtained from a woman in her late teens or twenties in good health and CMV-seronegative. The sequenced material came from PBMCs. For the CDR3, the DNA is TGCGCCAGCAGCCAACTCAGAAGCGTGCAGGGGACCTACGAGCAGTACTTC. It yields the protein CASSQLRSVQGTYEQYF.